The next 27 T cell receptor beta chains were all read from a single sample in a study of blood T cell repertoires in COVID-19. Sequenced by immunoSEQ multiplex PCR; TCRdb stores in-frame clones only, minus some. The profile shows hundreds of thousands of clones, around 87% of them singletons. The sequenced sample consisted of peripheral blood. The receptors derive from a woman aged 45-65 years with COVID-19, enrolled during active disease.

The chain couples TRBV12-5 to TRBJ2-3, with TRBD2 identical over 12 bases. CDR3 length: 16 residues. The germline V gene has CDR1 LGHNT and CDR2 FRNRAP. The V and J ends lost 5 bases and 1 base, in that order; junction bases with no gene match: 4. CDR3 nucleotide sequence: TGTGCTAGTGGTCCCGGACTAGCGGGGCGCACAGATACGCAGTATTTT. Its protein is CASGPGLAGRTDTQYF.

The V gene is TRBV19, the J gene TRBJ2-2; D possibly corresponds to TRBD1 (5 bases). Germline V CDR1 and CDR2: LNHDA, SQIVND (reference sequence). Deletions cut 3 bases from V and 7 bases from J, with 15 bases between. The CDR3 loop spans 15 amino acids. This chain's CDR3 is CASSIMAGQGGELFF. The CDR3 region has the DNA TGTGCCAGTAGTATTATGGCAGGCCAGGGCGGGGAGCTGTTTTTT.

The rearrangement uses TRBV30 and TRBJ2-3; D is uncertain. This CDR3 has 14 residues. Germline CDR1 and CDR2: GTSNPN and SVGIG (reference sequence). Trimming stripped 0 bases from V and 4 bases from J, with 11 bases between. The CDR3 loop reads CAWSVDNLPDTQYF. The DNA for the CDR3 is TGTGCCTGGAGTGTTGACAACTTGCCAGATACGCAGTATTTT.

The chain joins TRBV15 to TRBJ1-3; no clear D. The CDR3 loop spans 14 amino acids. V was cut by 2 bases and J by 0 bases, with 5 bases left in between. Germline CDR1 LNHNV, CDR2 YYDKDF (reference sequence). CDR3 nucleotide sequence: TGTGCCACCAGCAGACAGTTCTCTGGAAACACCATATATTTT. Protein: CATSRQFSGNTIYF.

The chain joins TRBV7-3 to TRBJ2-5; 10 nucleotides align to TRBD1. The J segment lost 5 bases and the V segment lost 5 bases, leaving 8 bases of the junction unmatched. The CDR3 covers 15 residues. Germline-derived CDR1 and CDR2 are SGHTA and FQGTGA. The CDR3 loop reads CASSPWTGGLETQYF. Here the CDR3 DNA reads TGTGCCAGCAGCCCATGGACAGGGGGGTTGGAGACCCAGTACTTC.

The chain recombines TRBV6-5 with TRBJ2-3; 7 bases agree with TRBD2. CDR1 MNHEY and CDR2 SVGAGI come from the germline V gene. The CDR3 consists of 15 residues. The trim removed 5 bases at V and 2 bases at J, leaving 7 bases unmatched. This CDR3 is CASSTGGKVTDTQYF. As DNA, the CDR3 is TGTGCCAGCAGTACGGGGGGAAAGGTCACAGATACGCAGTATTTT.

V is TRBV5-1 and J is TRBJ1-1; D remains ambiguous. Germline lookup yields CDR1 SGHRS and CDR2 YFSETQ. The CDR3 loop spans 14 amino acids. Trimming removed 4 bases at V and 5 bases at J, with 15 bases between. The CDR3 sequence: CASSPERGGTEAFF. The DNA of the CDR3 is TGCGCCAGCAGCCCGGAACGGGGAGGGACTGAAGCTTTCTTT. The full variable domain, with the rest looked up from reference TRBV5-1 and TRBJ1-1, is KAGVTQTPRYLIKTRGQQVTLSCSPISGHRSVSWYQQTPGQGLQFLFEYFSETQRNKGNFPGRFSGRQFSNSRSEMNVSTLELGDSALYLCASSPERGGTEAFFGQGTRLTVV.

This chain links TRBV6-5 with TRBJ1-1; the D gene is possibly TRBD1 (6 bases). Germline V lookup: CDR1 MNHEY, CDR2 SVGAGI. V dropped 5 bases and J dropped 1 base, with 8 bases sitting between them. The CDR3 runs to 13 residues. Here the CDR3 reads CASSRDKNTEAFF. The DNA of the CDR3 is TGTGCCAGCAGTCGGGACAAGAACACTGAAGCTTTCTTT.

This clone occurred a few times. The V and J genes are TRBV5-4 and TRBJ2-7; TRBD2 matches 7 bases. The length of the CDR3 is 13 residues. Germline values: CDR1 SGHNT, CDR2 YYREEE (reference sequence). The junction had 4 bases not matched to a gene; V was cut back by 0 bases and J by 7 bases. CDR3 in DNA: TGTGCCAGCAGCTTGGACATGGGAGGGGAGCAGTACTTC. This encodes CASSLDMGGEQYF.

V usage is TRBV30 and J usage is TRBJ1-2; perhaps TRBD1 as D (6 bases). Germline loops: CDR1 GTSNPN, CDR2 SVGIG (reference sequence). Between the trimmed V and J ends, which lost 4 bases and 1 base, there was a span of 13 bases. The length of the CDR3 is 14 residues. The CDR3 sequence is CAWTRQVLNYGYTF. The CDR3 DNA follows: TGTGCCTGGACTAGACAGGTACTTAACTATGGCTACACCTTC.

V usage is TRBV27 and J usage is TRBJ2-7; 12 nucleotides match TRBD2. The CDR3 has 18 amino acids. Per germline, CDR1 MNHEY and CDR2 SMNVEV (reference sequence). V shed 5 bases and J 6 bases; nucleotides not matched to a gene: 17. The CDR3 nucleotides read TGTGCCAGCAGTCCCACCCTCCGGACTAGCGGGAAGGTAGGCGAGCAGTACTTC. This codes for CASSPTLRTSGKVGEQYF.

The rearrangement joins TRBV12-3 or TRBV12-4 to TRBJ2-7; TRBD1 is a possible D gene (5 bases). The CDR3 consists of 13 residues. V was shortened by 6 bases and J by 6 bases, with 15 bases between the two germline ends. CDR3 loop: CASSSGSWVEQYF. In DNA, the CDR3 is TGTGCCAGCAGCTCAGGGTCTTGGGTCGAGCAGTACTTC.

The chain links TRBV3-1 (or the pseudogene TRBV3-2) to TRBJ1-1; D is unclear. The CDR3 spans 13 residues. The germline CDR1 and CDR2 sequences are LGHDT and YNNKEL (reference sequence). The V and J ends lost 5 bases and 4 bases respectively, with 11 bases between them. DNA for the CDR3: TGTGCCAGCAGCTCCCTCCGGGGCACTGAAGCTTTCTTT. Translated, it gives CASSSLRGTEAFF.

DNA of the CDR3: TGTGCCAGCAGCCACGGGAGACGGGGAGTCACCTACAATGAGCAGTTCTTC. It codes for CASSHGRRGVTYNEQFF. The V and J genes are TRBV3-1 (or the pseudogene TRBV3-2) and TRBJ2-1; the D gene is possibly TRBD2 (6 bases). This CDR3 is 17 amino acids long. Trimming cost V 3 bases and J 2 bases, with 17 bases left between them. Germline V gene data show CDR1 as LGHDT and CDR2 as YNNKEL (reference sequence).

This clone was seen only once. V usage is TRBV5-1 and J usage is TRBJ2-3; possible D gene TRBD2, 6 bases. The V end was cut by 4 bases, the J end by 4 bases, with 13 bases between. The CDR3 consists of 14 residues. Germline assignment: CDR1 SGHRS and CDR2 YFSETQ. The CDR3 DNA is TGCGCCAGCAGCACGGGTTGGGAGGCAGATACGCAGTATTTT. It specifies CASSTGWEADTQYF.

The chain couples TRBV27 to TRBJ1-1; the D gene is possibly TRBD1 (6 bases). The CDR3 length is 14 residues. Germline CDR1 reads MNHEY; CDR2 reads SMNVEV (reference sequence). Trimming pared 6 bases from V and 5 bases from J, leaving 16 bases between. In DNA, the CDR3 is TGTGCCAGCAGAACAGGGCTGGTTGGTACTGAAGCTTTCTTT. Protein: CASRTGLVGTEAFF.

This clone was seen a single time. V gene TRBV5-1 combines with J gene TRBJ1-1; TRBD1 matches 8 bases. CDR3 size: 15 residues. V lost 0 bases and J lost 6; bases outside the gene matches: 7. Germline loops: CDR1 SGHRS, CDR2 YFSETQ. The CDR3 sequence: CASSLAQGARAEAFF. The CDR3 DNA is TGCGCCAGCAGCTTGGCTCAGGGGGCCAGGGCTGAAGCTTTCTTT.

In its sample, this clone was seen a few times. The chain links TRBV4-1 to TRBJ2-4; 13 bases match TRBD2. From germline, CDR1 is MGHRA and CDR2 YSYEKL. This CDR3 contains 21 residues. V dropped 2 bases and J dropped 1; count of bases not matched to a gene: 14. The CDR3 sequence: CASSQPGLAGELRKAKNIQYF. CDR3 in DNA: TGCGCCAGCAGCCAACCCGGACTAGCGGGAGAGTTGAGGAAGGCCAAAAACATTCAGTACTTC.

This CDR3 is CASSLEQGYEQYF. The CDR3 DNA follows: TGTGCCAGCAGCTTAGAACAGGGCTACGAGCAGTACTTC. The chain uses TRBV7-2 and TRBJ2-7; possibly TRBD1 for D (6 bases). Germline CDR1 SGHTA, CDR2 FQGNSA. The CDR3 contains 13 residues. Trimming removed 1 base from V and 3 bases from J, with 7 bases in between. The variable domain in full, with the rest retrieved from reference TRBV7-2 and TRBJ2-7, is GAGVSQSPSNKVTEKGKDVELRCDPISGHTALYWYRQSLGQGLEFLIYFQGNSAPDKSGLPSDRFSAERTGGSVSTLTIQRTQQEDSAVYLCASSLEQGYEQYFGPGTRLTVT.

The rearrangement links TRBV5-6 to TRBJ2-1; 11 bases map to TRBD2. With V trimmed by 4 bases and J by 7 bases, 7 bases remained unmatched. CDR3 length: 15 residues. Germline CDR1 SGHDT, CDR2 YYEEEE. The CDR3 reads CASSDGLAGWNEQFF. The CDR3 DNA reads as TGTGCCAGCAGCGACGGACTAGCGGGTTGGAATGAGCAGTTCTTC.

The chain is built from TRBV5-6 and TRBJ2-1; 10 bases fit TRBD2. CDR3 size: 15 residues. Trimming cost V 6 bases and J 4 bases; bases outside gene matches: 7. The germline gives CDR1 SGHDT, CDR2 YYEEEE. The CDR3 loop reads CASKGSGRSYNEQFF. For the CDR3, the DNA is TGTGCCAGCAAAGGTAGCGGGAGGAGTTACAATGAGCAGTTCTTC.

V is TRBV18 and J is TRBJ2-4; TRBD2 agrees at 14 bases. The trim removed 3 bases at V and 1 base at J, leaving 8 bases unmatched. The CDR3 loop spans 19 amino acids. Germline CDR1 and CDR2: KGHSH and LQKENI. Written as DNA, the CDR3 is TGTGCCAGCTCACCCCTGGGACTAGCGGGAGTGCAGGCCAAAAACATTCAGTACTTC. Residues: CASSPLGLAGVQAKNIQYF.

CDR3 residues: CASSPPSLTPGGYTF. Written as DNA, the CDR3 is TGTGCCAGCTCACCACCGTCTTTGACCCCGGGGGGCTACACCTTC. The chain has TRBV18 and TRBJ1-2, with unresolved D. The CDR3 sequence is 15 residues long. V lost 0 bases to trimming and J lost 8 bases, with 16 bases between them. CDR1 is KGHSH, CDR2 LQKENI, per germline.

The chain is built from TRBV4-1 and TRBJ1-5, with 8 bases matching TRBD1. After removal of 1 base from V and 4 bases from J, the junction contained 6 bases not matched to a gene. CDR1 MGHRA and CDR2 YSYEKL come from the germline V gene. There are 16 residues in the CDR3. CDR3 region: CASSQGGQGRNQPQHF. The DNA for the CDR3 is TGCGCCAGCAGCCAAGGCGGACAGGGTAGGAATCAGCCCCAGCATTTT.

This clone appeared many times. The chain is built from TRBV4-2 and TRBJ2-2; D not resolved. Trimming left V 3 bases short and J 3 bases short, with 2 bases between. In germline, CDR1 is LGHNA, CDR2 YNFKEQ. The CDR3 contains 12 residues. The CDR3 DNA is TGTGCCAGCAGCCACTACACCGGGGAGCTGTTTTTT. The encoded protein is CASSHYTGELFF.

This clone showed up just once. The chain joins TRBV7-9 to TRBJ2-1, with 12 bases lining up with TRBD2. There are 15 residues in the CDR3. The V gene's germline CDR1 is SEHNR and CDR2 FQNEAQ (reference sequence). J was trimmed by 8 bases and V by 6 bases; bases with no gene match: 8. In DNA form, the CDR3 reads TGTGCCAGCAGGTACGGACTAGCGGGAAGGGATGAGCAGTTCTTC. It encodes CASRYGLAGRDEQFF.

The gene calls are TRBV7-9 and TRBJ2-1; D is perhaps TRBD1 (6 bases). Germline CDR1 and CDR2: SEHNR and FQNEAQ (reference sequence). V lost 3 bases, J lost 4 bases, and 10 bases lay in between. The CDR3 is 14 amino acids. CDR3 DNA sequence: TGTGCCAGCAGCTTGGGGGCCGGTTACAATGAGCAGTTCTTC. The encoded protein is CASSLGAGYNEQFF.